A selection of T cell receptor beta chains follows, all from one sample in a study of cytomegalovirus exposure and HLA in healthy donors. Profiled with immunoSEQ multiplex PCR; TCRdb holds only in-frame clones, not every one. The sample gives roughly 150,000 clones, 70% to 90% of which show up once; around 2% is in the top ten. Sequenced input: PBMCs. These receptors were obtained from a man between 25 and 39 years old in good health and CMV-seropositive. CDR3s include the opening cysteine and the closing phenylalanine or tryptophan. The D gene is left open where the match is weak. Clone size is shown for a subset of rows, as once, few, many or a class of expanded clone.

TRBJ2-3 NA NA TRBV23-1 TGCGCCCGGTACAGGTTTCAAGGTGATACGCAGTATTTT CARYRFQGDTQYF
TRBJ2-3 NA NA TRBV4-1 TGCGCCAGCAGCCCTGCGGGGCGACACTTCACAGATACGCAGTATTTT CASSPAGRHFTDTQYF
TRBJ2-4 NA TRBD1 TRBV4-1 TGCGCCAGCACCGAAAGGGACAGGGGGCACATTCAGTACTTC CASTERDRGHIQYF
TRBJ1-5 NA TRBD1 TRBV9 TGTGCCAGCAGCCCAGAGGCCGGGACAGGGGGACAGCCCCAGCATTTT CASSPEAGTGGQPQHF
TRBJ2-4 NA NA TRBV11-2 TGTGCCAGCAGCTTCCAGGGGTCGGACATTCAGTACTTC CASSFQGSDIQYF
TRBJ1-2 NA NA TRBV5-4 TGTGCCAGCAGCGTGGACAGCTCTTATGGCTACACCTTC CASSVDSSYGYTF
TRBJ2-2 NA NA TRBV9 TGTGCCAGCAGCGTAAACGGGATAACCGGGGAGCTGTTTTTT CASSVNGITGELFF
TRBJ1-1 NA NA TRBV7-2 TGTGCCAGCAGCTTACAAAGGACAGTCAACACTGAAGCTTTCTTT CASSLQRTVNTEAFF
TRBJ2-7 NA NA TRBV5-1 TGCGCCAGCAGCCCCTATCTAGACGAGACCTACGAGCAGTACTTC CASSPYLDETYEQYF
TRBJ1-2 NA TRBD1 TRBV27 TGTGCCAGCAGTCCGTCCCAGGGACAGGGGGTTCTCGATGGCTACACCTTC CASSPSQGQGVLDGYTF
TRBJ2-7 NA NA TRBV15 TGTGCCACCAGCAGAGGCGGCAGGGTGGCCTACGAGCAGTACTTC CATSRGGRVAYEQYF
TRBJ2-1 NA TRBD2 TRBV7-7 TGTGCTAGCAGCTTAGACGGGGGAGGGCTCAATGAGCAGTTCTTC CASSLDGGGLNEQFF
TRBJ2-3 NA TRBD2 TRBV7-6 TGTGCCAGCAGCCCGACTAGCGGGGGGACCACAGATACGCAGTATTTT CASSPTSGGTTDTQYF
TRBJ1-2 NA NA TRBV19 TGTGCCAGTAGTATAGGCGGTGGCTACACCTTC CASSIGGGYTF
TRBJ2-2 NA TRBD1 TRBV5-1 TGCGCCAGCAGTTATTTGACAGGGGTGAACACCGGGGAGCTGTTTTTT CASSYLTGVNTGELFF
TRBJ1-4 once TRBD1 TRBV11-1 TGTGCCAGCAGCTTGGGACAGGGGTCTGAAAAACTGTTTTTT CASSLGQGSEKLFF
TRBJ1-2 NA NA TRBV5-1 TGCGCCAGCACCTCCCAGGGGTCCGCTAACTATGGCTACACCTTC CASTSQGSANYGYTF
TRBJ2-5 NA NA TRBV19 TGTGCCAGTAGTATAGAACAGGGCCTCGGGACCCAGTACTTC CASSIEQGLGTQYF
TRBJ2-7 NA NA TRBV6-5 TGTGCCAGCAGCCTCTCGGAGGGCGGCCCCTACGAGCAGTACTTC CASSLSEGGPYEQYF
TRBJ1-1 NA NA TRBV10-3 TGTGCCATCAGTGAGGAGTCCCCGCGGATTTTGAACACTGAAGCTTTCTTT CAISEESPRILNTEAFF
TRBJ1-6 NA TRBD1 TRBV9 TGTGCCAGCAGCGCCCATTCCGGGACAGGGAATTCACCCCTCCACTTT CASSAHSGTGNSPLHF
TRBJ1-2 once NA TRBV5-4 TGTGCCAGCAGCTTGGGGTTGGGGCAATCTAATGGCTACACCTTC CASSLGLGQSNGYTF
TRBJ1-4 NA TRBD1 TRBV5-8 TGTGCCGGTGGGACAGGGGGCCCTAATGAAAAACTGTTTTTT CAGGTGGPNEKLFF
TRBJ1-6 NA TRBD1 TRBV6-5 TGTGCCAGCAGTCCTCAGGGGGAAGATTCACCCCTCCACTTT CASSPQGEDSPLHF
TRBJ2-3 NA NA TRBV19 TGTGCCAGTAGTAGACAGATGACAGATACGCAGTATTTT CASSRQMTDTQYF
TRBJ2-7 many NA TRBV19 TGTGCCAGCACACCGGGATCTAACTACGAGCAGTACTTC CASTPGSNYEQYF
TRBJ1-2 few NA TRBV2 TGTGCCAGCAGTGAATATATGGGGCGAGGCTACACCTTC CASSEYMGRGYTF
TRBJ2-5 NA TRBD2 TRBV29-1 TGCAGCGTTGAAACTAGCGGGGAAGAGACCCAGTACTTC CSVETSGEETQYF
TRBJ2-1 NA TRBD1 TRBV27 TGTGCCAGCAGTTTATCTAGCGGGACAGGGGGCCACAATGAGCAGTTCTTC CASSLSSGTGGHNEQFF
TRBJ2-3 NA TRBD1 TRBV7-6 TGTGCCAGCAGCTTAGAGCCCCCGGGACAGGGGGCCATCACAGATACGCAGTATTTT CASSLEPPGQGAITDTQYF
TRBJ2-2 NA TRBD1 TRBV7-9 TGTGCCAGCAGCCCAGCCTGGACAGGGAAGGCCGGGGAGCTGTTTTTT CASSPAWTGKAGELFF
TRBJ1-1 NA TRBD1 TRBV11-2 TGTGCCAGCAGCTTACCAGGGGGTGAAGCTTTCTTT CASSLPGGEAFF
TRBJ1-3 NA NA TRBV18 TGTGCCAGCTCACAAAACGACAGAATCTCTGGAAACACCATATATTTT CASSQNDRISGNTIYF
TRBJ1-1 NA TRBD1 TRBV7-9 TGTGCCAGCAGCCCCCCCGGGACAGGGATGAACACTGAAGCTTTCTTT CASSPPGTGMNTEAFF
TRBJ2-5 NA NA TRBV18 TGTGCCAGCTCACCCCGCAATGGGGAGGAGACCCAGTACTTC CASSPRNGEETQYF
TRBJ2-3 NA NA TRBV9 TGTGCCAGCAGCGCGGACTCAGGGGGCACAGATACGCAGTATTTT CASSADSGGTDTQYF
TRBJ2-3 NA NA TRBV7-6 TGTGCCAGCAGCCCCCCAGGGATAGGAGATACGCAGTATTTT CASSPPGIGDTQYF
TRBJ1-5 NA TRBD1 TRBV19 TGTGCCAGTAGTATAGCCAGGGGGCGCGACTCAAGCAATCAGCCCCAGCATTTT CASSIARGRDSSNQPQHF
TRBJ2-2 NA NA TRBV5-1 TGCGCCAGCAGCTCTAATATAGGGGACACCGGGGAGCTGTTTTTT CASSSNIGDTGELFF
TRBJ1-5 NA TRBD1 TRBV5-8 TGTGCCAGCAGCGAGGGACAGGGGGCACAGCCCCAGCATTTT CASSEGQGAQPQHF
TRBJ1-2 few NA TRBV5-4 TGTGCCAGCAGCCCAGACAGGTTTTCTGGCTATGGCTACACCTTC CASSPDRFSGYGYTF
TRBJ2-7 NA NA TRBV5-6 TGTGCCAGCAGCTTTTTCATGAACGAGATCTCCTACGAGCAGTACTTC CASSFFMNEISYEQYF
TRBJ1-2 NA NA TRBV6-5 TGTGCCAGCAGTCCAAGCGGTGCGGCTGGCTACACCTTC CASSPSGAAGYTF
TRBJ1-6 NA TRBD1 TRBV6-4 TGTGCCAGCAGTCCCGGGACAGGGACGGCTTCACCCCTCCACTTT CASSPGTGTASPLHF
TRBJ2-5 NA NA TRBV6-5 TGTGCCAGCAGTTCTTTGGGTCTAGCGAGCCAAGAGACCCAGTACTTC CASSSLGLASQETQYF